This T cell receptor (beta chain) appears in the sequencing data of a study of regulatory T cells in long-lasting Graves disease. At least ten counts were recorded for this clonotype. Its specificity is unknown. Whole-study findings and limits: Relative to new patients (966), persistent patients exhibited greater sharing of public clonotypes (about 2,700). Patients with persistent disease showed a bias toward TRBV28, TRBJ1-2 and TRBJ2-5.

Time point: newly diagnosed GD, antithyroid drugs for less than 3 months. The TCR library was made from RNA extracted from PBMCs. CDR3-region Arm-PCR and iRepertoire HTBI primers produced the TCR beta libraries. Each CDR3 protein gets one entry after TCRdb re-called the multiplex PCR reads with MiXCR. The sample consists of 200,000 to 300,000 distinct CDR3 sequences, over 20% of them appearing once. This CDR3 has 16 amino acids. CDR1 SGDLS and CDR2 YYNGEE come from the germline V gene. The J segment lost 5 bases and the V segment lost 0 bases, leaving 11 bases of the junction unmatched. The chain links TRBV9 to TRBJ2-7, with 7 bases lining up with TRBD1. The sample was peripheral blood mononuclear cells (PBMCs), taken at new diagnosis, from a patient treated with antithyroid drugs. This TCR was recovered from a female donor with Graves disease. CDR3 sequence (DNA): TGTGCCAGCAGCGTAGAGGCTATGAACAGGGGCCACGAGCAGTACTTC. Its translation: CASSVEAMNRGHEQYF.